This entry is about one TCR beta chain. Its antigen is currently not known. Per-base quality was not reported, and no clone a single base away is much larger than it. Whole blood was collected in K2EDTA tubes by collaborating institutions according to the institutions' own protocols. For TCRbeta analysis, collaborators shipped samples in one of three forms: frozen whole blood, isolated PBMCs, or DNA extracted from either of those sample types. The entry originates in a study of blood T cell repertoires in COVID-19 (dated by TCRdb to the early 2020s). At the level of the whole study: Samples covering the acute and convalescent phases of COVID-19 were provided by collaborators in the United States, Italy and Spain. HLA class I and class II types, where available, came from metadata supplied by the sample provider rather than from assay-based typing. Deeply sampled blood TCRbeta repertoires from subjects exposed to, actively infected with, or recovered from COVID-19 were included in the dataset. A de-identified subject ID, COVID-19 status, age in years and sex were almost always included in the sample metadata. Samples came from the ongoing ImmuneRACE study (first 160 participants) plus 1,254 subjects from 6 global collaborators. The repertoires were made available in a free public database intended to serve as a resource for research on the immune response to SARS-CoV-2. The material from the prospective study consisted of cDNA or gDNA derived from T cells, B-cell-depleted T cells, or PBMCs. What the work shows at the level of the full study, not this receptor alone: The quantity of clinical and demographic metadata differed by source and by participant and was supplied without curation.

The immunoSEQ Assay, a bias-controlled multiplex PCR, was used to amplify TCRbeta CDR3 regions from genomic DNA. The published analysis was carried out like this. The number of nucleated cells in each sample was estimated by amplification of reference gene primers within the assay. Sequence reads were collapsed and filtered to measure the absolute abundance of every unique TCRbeta CDR3 rearrangement. For each sample, productive Simpson clonality was calculated by taking the square root of Simpson's diversity index across productive rearrangements. TCRdb provides this immuneACCESS table in a form limited to in-frame rearrangements. Some clones are lacking; in checked studies, under half of them reflect an unresolved V gene, and why the rest are absent is not known. V and J calls and clone size are as listed in that table; D and trimming were resolved from the DNA. Within this sample are fewer than 250,000 clones, with approximately 87% of them counted one time only. The ten most abundant clones make up around 2.6% of the sample.

The germline V gene (reference sequence) specifies MNHEY as CDR1 and SMNVEV as CDR2. V is cut by 6 bases and J by 0 bases, and the space between the germline ends is 11 bases. Inclusive of the bounding cysteine and phenylalanine, the CDR3 is 15 residues long. Left in the record is the CDR3 DNA by itself, 45 bases read in frame from the first base. The receptor comes from a woman aged 70-85 years with active or convalescent COVID-19. Sequenced material: peripheral blood. The chain is assembled from TRBV27 and TRBJ1-4; the D gene is not confidently resolved. The nucleotide sequence is given as TGTGCCAGCAGGACCACTACCGCAACTAATGAAAAACTGTTTTTT. Translation gives CASRTTTATNEKLFF.